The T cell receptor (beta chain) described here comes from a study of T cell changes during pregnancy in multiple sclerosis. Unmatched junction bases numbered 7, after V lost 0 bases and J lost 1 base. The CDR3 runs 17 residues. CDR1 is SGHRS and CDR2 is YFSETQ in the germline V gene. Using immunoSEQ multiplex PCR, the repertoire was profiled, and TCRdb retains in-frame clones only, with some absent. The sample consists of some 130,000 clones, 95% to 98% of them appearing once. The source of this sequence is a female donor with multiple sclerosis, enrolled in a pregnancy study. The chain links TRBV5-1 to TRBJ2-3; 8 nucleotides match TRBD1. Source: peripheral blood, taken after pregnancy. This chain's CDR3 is CASSLVQGAMGTDTQYF. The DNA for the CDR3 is TGCGCCAGCAGCTTGGTTCAGGGGGCTATGGGCACAGATACGCAGTATTTT.